This is a list of T cell receptor beta chains from one sample in a study of immune characterization of retroperitoneal liposarcoma. TCRdb itself ran the PCR reads through MiXCR, one entry per CDR3 protein. The sample has 7,500 to 8,500 distinct CDR3 sequences, roughly two fifths seen once. What was sequenced was tumor tissue. The receptors were gathered from a male donor with retroperitoneal liposarcoma. The CDR3 runs from the conserved cysteine through the conserved F or W. The D gene is left open where the match is weak. Clone size appears in some rows only: once, few, many, or a class for an expanded clone.

clone_size | j_call | d_call | v_call | cdr3_aa
few | TRBJ2-3 | . | TRBV12-3/TRBV12-4 | CASDVRGLTDTQYF
. | TRBJ1-4 | TRBD1 | TRBV6-1 | CASSLQGRREKLFF
few | TRBJ2-3 | . | TRBV6-8 | CASSLASSTDTQYF
. | TRBJ2-1 | . | TRBV28 | CASSLGGLGGEQFF
. | TRBJ1-1 | TRBD1 | TRBV25-1 | CASSTGGSEAFF
. | TRBJ2-1 | . | TRBV6-6 | CATRDAHEQFF
. | TRBJ1-2 | . | TRBV12-3/TRBV12-4 | CASSYLGPGYGYTF
. | TRBJ1-1 | TRBD1 | TRBV27 | CASSHGTVNTEAFF
few | TRBJ2-1 | TRBD1 | TRBV7-3 | CASSIGQGYEQFF
medium-sized | . | . | TRBV6-1 | CASTDPRAYEQYF
medium-sized | TRBJ2-2 | . | TRBV6-1 | CASRLQSGIPGELFF
medium-sized | . | . | TRBV6-1 | CASRRGGYEQYF
medium-sized | TRBJ1-1 | . | TRBV7-2 | CASSLPRDSLDTEAFF
. | TRBJ2-5 | . | TRBV7-7 | CASSPAGRSGETQYF
. | TRBJ2-1 | . | TRBV6-1 | CASAEGSSYEQFF
. | TRBJ2-3 | . | TRBV12-3/TRBV12-4 | CASSAGGSSQYF
. | TRBJ2-3 | . | TRBV10-1 | CASSESPSTDTQYF
medium-sized | TRBJ2-3 | . | TRBV7-3 | CASSEDRHIGTQYF
few | TRBJ1-1 | TRBD1 | TRBV6-1 | CASSSPPTGAPEAFF
. | . | . | TRBV6-5 | CASTPEGAYEQYF
. | TRBJ1-1 | . | TRBV25-1 | CASGGREPPFF
. | TRBJ2-2 | . | TRBV11-2 | CASRVAPNTGELFF
. | TRBJ2-6 | TRBD2 | TRBV25-1 | CASSEANSGDLHF
medium-sized | TRBJ2-1 | . | TRBV6-1 | CASTDPRAYEQFF
. | TRBJ2-1 | . | TRBV6-5 | CASSLTGSYNEQFF
. | TRBJ2-4 | TRBD1 | TRBV6-1 | CASSETGGTDEQYF
medium-sized | TRBJ2-3 | . | TRBV6-1 | CASSTSRGTDTQYF
. | TRBJ2-6 | . | TRBV6-1 | CASIGSDPGANVLTF
few | . | TRBD2 | TRBV25-1 | CASSLGGLETQYF
. | TRBJ2-1 | . | TRBV6-1 | CATRFGRYNEQFF
few | TRBJ2-2 | TRBD2 | TRBV27 | CASIAGGPGTGELFF